These T cell receptor beta chains were read from a single sample in a study of blood T cell repertoires in COVID-19. Clones were sequenced by immunoSEQ multiplex PCR, and TCRdb holds only the in-frame ones, with some missing. The sample lists roughly 200,000 clones; around 91% were seen once. Input material: peripheral blood. These receptors originate from a man in his forties or fifties with acute or convalescent COVID-19. Both conserved end residues are part of each CDR3. D genes are given only for firm matches. Clone size appears in some rows only: once, few, many, or a class for an expanded clone.

CATTGDDFGYTF | TGTGCCACCACAGGGGATGATTTTGGCTACACCTTC | TRBJ1-2 | TRBD1 | . | TRBV10-3
CASSLSPGGSDTEAFF | TGTGCCAGCTCACTCTCCCCCGGGGGATCGGACACTGAAGCTTTCTTT | TRBJ1-1 | . | . | TRBV18
CASSSPDRVGTGELFF | TGTGCCAGCAGCTCCCCTGACAGGGTAGGAACCGGGGAGCTGTTTTTT | TRBJ2-2 | TRBD1 | . | TRBV7-8
CATSRAGTIAGNTIYF | TGTGCCACCAGCAGAGCCGGGACAATTGCTGGAAACACCATATATTTT | TRBJ1-3 | . | . | TRBV15
CASSVVGDLSYEQYF | TGTGCCAGCAGCGTAGTCGGAGACCTCTCCTACGAGCAGTACTTC | TRBJ2-7 | . | . | TRBV9
CASSLATSNTGELFF | TGTGCCAGCAGCCTAGCGACCTCGAACACCGGGGAGCTGTTTTTT | TRBJ2-2 | . | . | TRBV6-5
CASSLGRANTEAFF | TGTGCCAGCAGCTTAGGCAGGGCTAACACTGAAGCTTTCTTT | TRBJ1-1 | . | . | TRBV7-3
CASSLSGTSGSYEQYF | TGTGCCAGCTCACTATCCGGGACTAGCGGATCCTACGAGCAGTACTTC | TRBJ2-7 | TRBD2 | . | TRBV18
CSALYRVEQYF | TGCAGTGCTTTATACAGGGTCGAGCAGTACTTC | TRBJ2-7 | . | . | TRBV20-1
CASSPGTGSNEKLFF | TGTGCCAGCAGCCCAGGGACAGGCAGTAATGAAAAACTGTTTTTT | TRBJ1-4 | TRBD1 | . | TRBV7-3
CASSQNFEQYF | TGTGCCAGCAGTCAAAATTTCGAGCAGTACTTC | TRBJ2-7 | . | . | TRBV6-5
CASSLDFGLAGGGTQYF | TGTGCCAGCAGCTTAGATTTCGGACTAGCGGGAGGCGGGACCCAGTACTTC | TRBJ2-5 | TRBD2 | . | TRBV7-9
CASSATGDSGNTIYF | TGCGCCAGCAGCGCGACAGGAGACTCTGGAAACACCATATATTTT | TRBJ1-3 | . | once | TRBV5-1
CASSLGVTSGRANEQFF | TGCGCCAGCAGCTTGGGGGTCACTAGCGGGAGGGCGAATGAGCAGTTCTTC | TRBJ2-1 | TRBD2 | . | TRBV5-1
CASSGERQVRTGELFF | TGTGCCAGCAGCGGGGAACGACAGGTTCGCACCGGGGAGCTGTTTTTT | TRBJ2-2 | . | . | TRBV9
CASSLGSYNSPLHF | TGTGCCAGCAGCTTAGGGAGCTATAATTCACCCCTCCACTTT | TRBJ1-6 | . | . | TRBV7-3
CASRFQTGMGETQYF | TGTGCCAGCAGATTTCAGACAGGGATGGGGGAGACCCAGTACTTC | TRBJ2-5 | TRBD1 | . | TRBV28
CASSAGFPSGTLTDTQYF | TGTGCCAGCAGCGCCGGCTTCCCTAGCGGAACTCTCACAGATACGCAGTATTTT | TRBJ2-3 | TRBD2 | . | TRBV9
CASSRGRGAGAEQYF | TGTGCCAGCAGCCGGGGACGGGGGGCAGGCGCCGAGCAGTACTTC | TRBJ2-7 | . | . | TRBV7-3
CASSRAGGFHTEAFF | TGTGCCAGCAGCCGAGCCGGCGGGTTCCACACTGAAGCTTTCTTT | TRBJ1-1 | . | . | TRBV3-1/TRBV3-2
CASSSGGGATNEKLFF | TGTGCCAGCAGCTCCGGGGGGGGTGCAACTAATGAAAAACTGTTTTTT | TRBJ1-4 | . | . | TRBV7-9
CASSPQGLGYGYTF | TGCGCCAGCAGCCCACAGGGGCTGGGCTATGGCTACACCTTC | TRBJ1-2 | TRBD1 | . | TRBV4-3
CASSVGAGAPGGELFF | TGTGCCAGCAGCGTAGGAGCGGGGGCGCCGGGCGGGGAGCTGTTTTTT | TRBJ2-2 | TRBD2 | . | TRBV9
CASSPQGTGELFF | TGTGCCAGCAGTCCCCAGGGCACCGGGGAGCTGTTTTTT | TRBJ2-2 | . | . | TRBV6-2/TRBV6-3
CASSQTDRAPFF | TGTGCCAGCAGCCAAACCGACAGGGCCCCGTTCTTC | TRBJ2-1 | TRBD1 | once | TRBV3-1/TRBV3-2
CASSSTGDRGGAPGELFF | TGTGCCAGCAGCTCAACCGGAGATCGCGGAGGGGCCCCCGGGGAGCTGTTTTTT | TRBJ2-2 | . | once | TRBV7-2
CASSLEPVSQGHTQYF | TGTGCCAGCAGCTTGGAACCGGTCTCTCAGGGTCACACGCAGTATTTT | TRBJ2-3 | . | . | TRBV5-5
CASSIGSATTYEQYF | TGTGCCAGTAGTATCGGGTCTGCCACTACTTACGAGCAGTACTTC | TRBJ2-7 | . | few | TRBV19